The text below deals with one T cell receptor beta chain. Its antigen remains unidentified. Germline V gene data show CDR1 as SGHKS and CDR2 as YYEKEE (reference sequence). Trimming took off 2 bases at V and 0 bases at J, with 8 bases between the two ends. The CDR3 consists of 14 residues. This sample is drawn from a study of cytomegalovirus exposure and HLA in healthy donors. Findings and caveats of the study: Testing in vitro showed a few CMV-associated chains specific for CMV antigens. It was taken for granted in presence/absence analyses that sequencing depth across donors was roughly uniform. Analyzed later, association rates of TCRs varied across HLA loci, with DRB1 most and HLA-C fewest. The availability of immune exposure information extended only to CMV serostatus.

Primers for the PCR totalled 60 Vbeta and 13 Jbeta. Measured with immunoSEQ multiplex PCR; TCRdb has only the in-frame clones, and not every one. The sample shows some 200,000 clones, 75% to 80% of them seen only once. The chain is built from TRBV5-5 and TRBJ1-1, with D possibly TRBD1 on 6 matching bases. This TCR was recovered from a female donor in good health and CMV-seronegative. The sample consisted of PBMCs. The CDR3 DNA reads as TGTGCCAGCAGCTTACAGGGAATGAACACTGAAGCTTTCTTT. Translating it yields CASSLQGMNTEAFF.